This TCR beta chain is drawn from a study of T cell repertoires in aging, cancer and after chemotherapy. For the study at large: Millions of TCR reads were in the whole dataset.

This clonotype was counted between two and nine times. Its target is unknown. The template was genomic DNA from peripheral blood, not RNA. Study-level results: Untreated cancer patients had significantly lower blood TCR diversity than age-matched healthy donors. Median generation probability rose over the chemotherapy interval in each cancer cohort, suggesting rebound thymic output. In healthy donors, age-related TCR diversity loss mainly reflected lost richness.

TRB rearrangements spanning V, D and J were amplified using mixed TRB-A/B primers. MiXCR, run by TCRdb on the multiplex PCR reads, gives a single entry per CDR3 protein. The profile shows roughly 4,000 distinct CDR3 sequences, 35% to 45% of them singletons. Per the germline V gene, CDR1 is MNHEY and CDR2 is SVGAGI. The CDR3 extends over 13 amino acids. V was pared by 8 bases and J by 7 bases, with 12 bases between. The receptor was isolated from a human donor with a blood cancer. The J gene is TRBJ1-6, the V gene TRBV6-5; D gene unclear. The specimen was blood. CDR3 DNA: TGTGCCAGCGCTGCCGGCGAAAATTCACCCCTCCACTTT. Translated, it gives CASAAGENSPLHF.